There are a few counts of the clone carrying this T cell receptor beta chain. Its antigen is currently unknown. The data were obtained in a study of T-cell memory formation after mild COVID-19. The study's findings and limits: Some responding clones appeared in pre-infection memory, suggesting cross-reactive memory joined.

MiXCR, run by TCRdb on the 5' RACE reads, gives a single entry per CDR3 protein. The sample comprises about 540,000 distinct CDR3 sequences, about 20% of which are singletons, and under 15% rests with the top ten. The receptor was derived from an adult woman who had mild COVID-19 (a few samples of this study predate the infection). Cell type and time point are not known. The sequenced sample was PBMCs or a T cell subset sorted from them (not recorded which).

The CDR3 region has the DNA TGTGCCAGCAGCTTGGGGAGACTAGCCTACAATGAGCAGTTCTTC. Translated, it gives CASSLGRLAYNEQFF. The chain carries TRBV5-6 and TRBJ2-1, with TRBD2 as a possible D gene (6 bases). This CDR3 comprises 15 residues. V lost 0 bases and J 2 bases, leaving 9 bases between the germline ends. The germline gives CDR1 SGHDT, CDR2 YYEEEE.